Below are 9 T cell receptor beta chains sequenced from a single sample in a study of T cell changes during pregnancy in multiple sclerosis. Clones were read by immunoSEQ multiplex PCR, and TCRdb kept only the in-frame ones, dropping some. Among 50,000 or so clones, about 90% were seen once, and the ten largest hold 10%. Material: CD8+ T cells from peripheral blood mononuclear cells, obtained after pregnancy. The source of these receptors is a female donor with multiple sclerosis, enrolled in a pregnancy study.

V and J are TRBV5-1 and TRBJ1-5, with 10 bases that match TRBD1. Germline lookup yields CDR1 SGHRS and CDR2 YFSETQ. Germline trimming cut 0 bases from V and 3 bases from J; bases unmatched to any gene: 3. CDR3 size: 16 residues. CDR3 bases: TGCGCCAGCAGCTTGGGTGGACAGGGGGACAATCAGCCCCAGCATTTT. This translates into CASSLGGQGDNQPQHF. The variable domain in full, completed from reference TRBV5-1 and TRBJ1-5, reads KAGVTQTPRYLIKTRGQQVTLSCSPISGHRSVSWYQQTPGQGLQFLFEYFSETQRNKGNFPGRFSGRQFSNSRSEMNVSTLELGDSALYLCASSLGGQGDNQPQHFGDGTRLSIL.

The rearrangement uses TRBV4-2 and TRBJ2-5; the D is unclear. This CDR3 region has 15 residues. Trimming removed 0 bases at V and 2 bases at J, with 10 bases between. From germline, CDR1 is LGHNA and CDR2 YNFKEQ. The CDR3 DNA reads TGTGCCAGCAGCCAAGATGACACTGGACAAGAGACCCAGTACTTC. It encodes CASSQDDTGQETQYF.

This chain connects TRBV27 to TRBJ1-2; D is unresolved. The length of the CDR3 is 15 residues. Trimming stripped 2 bases from V and 4 bases from J, with 14 bases between. Germline CDR1 is MNHEY and CDR2 is SMNVEV (reference sequence). For the CDR3, the DNA is TGTGCCAGCAGTTTAGAAGGCAGTGAGGGCTATGGCTACACCTTC. It codes for CASSLEGSEGYGYTF.

The chain employs TRBV6-1 and TRBJ1-2, with D unclear. Germline V CDR1 and CDR2: MNHNS, SASEGT. V was pared by 6 bases and J by 8 bases, with 10 bases between. The CDR3 covers 11 residues. CDR3 amino acids: CASSDLEGYTF. The DNA of the CDR3 is TGTGCCAGCAGCGACCTAGAGGGCTACACCTTC.

The genes are TRBV6-4 and TRBJ2-3; 8 bases match TRBD1. Per germline, CDR1 MRHNA and CDR2 SNTAGT. This CDR3 is 14 amino acids long. Unmatched junction bases numbered 0, after V lost 0 bases and J lost 4 bases. CDR3 region: CASSDSTGADTQYF. CDR3 bases: TGTGCCAGCAGTGACTCGACAGGGGCAGATACGCAGTATTTT.

The sample holds one count of this clone. This chain links TRBV20-1 with TRBJ1-2, with D uncertain. Germline V gene lookup returns CDR1 DFQATT and CDR2 SNEGSKA (reference sequence). CDR3 length equals 10 residues. V shed 6 bases and J shed 8 bases, with 10 bases lying between them. The CDR3 bases are TGCAGTGCGCCTACCGGGGGCTACACCTTC. Amino acids: CSAPTGGYTF.

The V and J genes are TRBV7-9 and TRBJ1-5; weak D call: TRBD1 (6 bases). Germline V gene lookup returns CDR1 SEHNR and CDR2 FQNEAQ (reference sequence). The CDR3 totals 15 residues. V was pared by 5 bases and J by 2 bases, with 13 bases between. In nucleotides, the CDR3 is TGTGCCAGCAGCCCAGGGGCCCAGGGCAATCAGCCCCAGCATTTT. It codes for CASSPGAQGNQPQHF. Based on the CDR3 plus reference TRBV7-9 and TRBJ1-5, the full variable domain is DTGVSQNPRHKITKRGQNVTFRCDPISEHNRLYWYRQTLGQGPEFLTYFQNEAQLEKSRLLSDRFSAERPKGSFSTLEIQRTEQGDSAMYLCASSPGAQGNQPQHFGDGTRLSIL.

This sequence joins TRBV11-2 and TRBJ2-7; 7 nucleotides match TRBD2. After removal of 5 bases from V and 0 bases from J, the junction contained 4 bases not matched to a gene. The CDR3 runs to 14 residues. Per the germline V gene, CDR1 is SGHAT and CDR2 is FQNNGV. The CDR3 sequence: CASSTGGSSYEQYF. In nucleotides, the CDR3 is TGTGCCAGCAGCACGGGGGGAAGCTCCTACGAGCAGTACTTC.

The chain joins TRBV6-1 to TRBJ1-1; D may be TRBD1 (5 bases). This CDR3 contains 13 residues. Germline loops: CDR1 MNHNS, CDR2 SASEGT. V was cut by 2 bases and J by 11 bases, with 15 bases left in between. CDR3: CASSELETEGAFF. The CDR3 coding sequence is TGTGCCAGCAGTGAACTCGAGACAGAAGGGGCTTTCTTT.